The rows below give T cell receptor beta chains drawn from one sample of a study of blood T cell repertoires in COVID-19. Assay used: immunoSEQ multiplex PCR; TCRdb lists only in-frame clones, some missing. Altogether 20,000 to 30,000 clones are present, 85% to 95% being singletons, with the ten largest covering 8%. Sample: peripheral blood. The receptors come from a human donor in a cohort sampled during active COVID-19. Both conserved end residues are part of each CDR3. The order of the fields is V gene, clone size, CDR3 length, J gene, D gene, CDR3 DNA, CDR3 protein. A D gene is named only where the DNA matches it firmly. The size field is filled for only some rows; it gives once, few, many or a size class.

TRBV19	NA	13	TRBJ1-3	NA	TGTGCCAGTAATCCAGGGTTGGGAAACACCATATATTTT	CASNPGLGNTIYF
TRBV6-1	once	15	TRBJ2-1	NA	TGTGCCAGCAGTGAAGGAGACACCTCCTACAATGAGCAGTTCTTC	CASSEGDTSYNEQFF
TRBV7-2	once	13	TRBJ2-1	NA	TGTGCCAGCAGCTTAGGGGCTGTCAATGAGCAGTTCTTC	CASSLGAVNEQFF
TRBV19	NA	14	TRBJ1-2	TRBD1	TGTGCCAGTAGTATTGGGACAGTGTATCATGGCTACACCTTC	CASSIGTVYHGYTF
TRBV5-1	NA	15	TRBJ1-2	TRBD1	TGCGCCAGCAGCCACAAGGACAGGCCGGTGGGTGGCTACACCTTC	CASSHKDRPVGGYTF
TRBV28	NA	15	TRBJ1-2	NA	TGTGCCAGCAGTTTATCTAGCCAGGGGAACTATGGCTACACCTTC	CASSLSSQGNYGYTF
TRBV18	NA	16	TRBJ2-2	NA	TGTGCCAGCTCACTGCCCACTAGCACGAACACCGGGGAGCTGTTTTTT	CASSLPTSTNTGELFF
TRBV7-2	once	14	TRBJ1-5	NA	TGTGCCAGCAGCTTAGGGACAGTAAATCAGCCCCAGCATTTT	CASSLGTVNQPQHF
TRBV7-8	NA	16	TRBJ2-3	NA	TGTGCCAGCAGCTTAGCCGGCAGGATAAACACAGATACGCAGTATTTT	CASSLAGRINTDTQYF
TRBV11-2	NA	16	TRBJ1-3	NA	TGTGCCAGCAGCTTAGCGGTGGGGCACCCTGGAAACACCATATATTTT	CASSLAVGHPGNTIYF
TRBV19	NA	16	TRBJ1-1	NA	TGTGCCAGTAGTCCCTTGACAGGTTCAACGAACACTGAAGCTTTCTTT	CASSPLTGSTNTEAFF
TRBV19	NA	17	TRBJ2-5	TRBD2	TGTGCCAGTAGTACCCTCTTCGCGGGAGATAGGGGAGAGACCCAGTACTTC	CASSTLFAGDRGETQYF
TRBV1	NA	12	TRBJ2-3	NA	TGCACCAGCAGCCAAGACTCAGATACGCAGTATTTT	CTSSQDSDTQYF
TRBV25-1	NA	12	TRBJ2-7	NA	TGTGCCAGCAGTGAATCTAAGGGGGAGCAGTACTTC	CASSESKGEQYF
TRBV5-5	NA	14	TRBJ2-7	TRBD1	TGTGCCAGCAGGAACGACAGGGGGCGGTACGAGCAGTACTTC	CASRNDRGRYEQYF
TRBV10-2	NA	12	TRBJ2-5	NA	TGCGCCAGCGGGACCAGGGGTGAGACCCAGTACTTC	CASGTRGETQYF